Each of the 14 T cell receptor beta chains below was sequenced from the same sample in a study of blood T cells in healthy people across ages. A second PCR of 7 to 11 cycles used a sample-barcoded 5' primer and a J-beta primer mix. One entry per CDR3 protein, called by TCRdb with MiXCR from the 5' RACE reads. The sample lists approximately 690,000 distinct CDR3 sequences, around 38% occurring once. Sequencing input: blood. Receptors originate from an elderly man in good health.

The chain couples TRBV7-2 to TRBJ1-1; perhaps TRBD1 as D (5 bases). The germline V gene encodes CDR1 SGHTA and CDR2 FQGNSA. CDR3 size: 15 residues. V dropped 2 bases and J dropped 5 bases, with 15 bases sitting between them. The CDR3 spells CASSLFSGIGTEAFF. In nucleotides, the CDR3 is TGTGCCAGCAGCTTATTTTCAGGGATAGGGACTGAAGCTTTCTTT.

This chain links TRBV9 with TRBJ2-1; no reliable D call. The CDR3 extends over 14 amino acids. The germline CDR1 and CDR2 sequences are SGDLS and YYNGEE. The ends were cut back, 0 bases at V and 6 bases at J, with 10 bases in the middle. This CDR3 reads CASSVVGSSNEQFF. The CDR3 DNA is TGTGCCAGCAGCGTAGTTGGTTCGAGCAATGAGCAGTTCTTC.

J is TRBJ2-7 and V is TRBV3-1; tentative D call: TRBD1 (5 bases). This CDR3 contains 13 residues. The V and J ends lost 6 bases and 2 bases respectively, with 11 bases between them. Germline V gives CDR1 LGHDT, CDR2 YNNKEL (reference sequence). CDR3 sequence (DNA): TGTGCCAGCAGACGACAGTCGACCTACGAGCAGTACTTC. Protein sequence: CASRRQSTYEQYF.

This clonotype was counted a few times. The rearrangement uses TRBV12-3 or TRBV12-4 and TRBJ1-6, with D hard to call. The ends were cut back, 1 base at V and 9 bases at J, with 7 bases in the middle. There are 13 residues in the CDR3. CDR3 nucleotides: TGTGCCAGCAGTTTAGGGTTTACTTCACCCCTCCACTTT. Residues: CASSLGFTSPLHF.

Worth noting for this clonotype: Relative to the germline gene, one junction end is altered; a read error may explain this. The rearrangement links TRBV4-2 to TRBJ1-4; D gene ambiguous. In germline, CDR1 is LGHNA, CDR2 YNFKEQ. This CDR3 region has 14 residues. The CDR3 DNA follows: TGTGCCAGCGGCCAAGATGTAGCTAATGAAAAACTGTTTTTT. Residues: CASGQDVANEKLFF.

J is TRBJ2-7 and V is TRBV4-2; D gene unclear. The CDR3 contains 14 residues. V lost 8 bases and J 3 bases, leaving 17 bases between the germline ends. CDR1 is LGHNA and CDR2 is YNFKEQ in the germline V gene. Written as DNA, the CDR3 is TGTGCCAGCGCCCTATTGGCAGGCAACTACGAGCAGTACTTC. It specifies CASALLAGNYEQYF.

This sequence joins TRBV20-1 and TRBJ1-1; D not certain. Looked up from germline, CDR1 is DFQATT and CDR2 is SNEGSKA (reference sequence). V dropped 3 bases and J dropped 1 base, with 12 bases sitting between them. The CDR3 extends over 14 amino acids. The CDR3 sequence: CSASGQSRNTEAFF. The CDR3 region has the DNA TGCAGTGCTAGCGGTCAAAGCAGGAACACTGAAGCTTTCTTT.

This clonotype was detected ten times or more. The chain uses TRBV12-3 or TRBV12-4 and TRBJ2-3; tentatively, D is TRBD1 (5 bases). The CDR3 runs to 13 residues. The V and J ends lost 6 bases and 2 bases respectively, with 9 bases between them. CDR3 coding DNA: TGTGCCAGCAGCGACAGATTCACAGATACGCAGTATTTT. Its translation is CASSDRFTDTQYF.

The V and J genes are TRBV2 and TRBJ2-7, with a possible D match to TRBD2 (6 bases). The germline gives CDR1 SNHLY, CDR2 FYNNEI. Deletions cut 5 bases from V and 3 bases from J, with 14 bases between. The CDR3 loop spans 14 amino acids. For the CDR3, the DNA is TGTGCCAGCAGTCCGGGGGAACTAGTCTACGAGCAGTACTTC. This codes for CASSPGELVYEQYF.

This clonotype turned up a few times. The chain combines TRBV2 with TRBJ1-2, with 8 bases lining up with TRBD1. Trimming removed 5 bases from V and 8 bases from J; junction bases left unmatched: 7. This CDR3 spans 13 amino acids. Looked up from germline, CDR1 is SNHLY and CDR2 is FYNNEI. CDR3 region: CASSLTGGGGYTF. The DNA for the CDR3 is TGTGCCAGCAGTCTAACAGGGGGAGGAGGCTACACCTTC. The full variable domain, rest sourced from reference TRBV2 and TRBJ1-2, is EPEVTQTPSHQVTQMGQEVILRCVPISNHLYFYWYRQILGQKVEFLVSFYNNEISEKSEIFDDQFSVERPDGSNFTLKIRSTKLEDSAMYFCASSLTGGGGYTFGSGTRLTVV.

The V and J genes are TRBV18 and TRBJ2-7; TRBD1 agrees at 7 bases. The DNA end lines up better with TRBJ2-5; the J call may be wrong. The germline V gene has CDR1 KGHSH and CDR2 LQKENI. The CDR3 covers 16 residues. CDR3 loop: CASSPQRTGEAWTQYF. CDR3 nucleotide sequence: TGTGCCAGCTCACCACAACGGACAGGCGAGGCTTGGACCCAGTACTTC.

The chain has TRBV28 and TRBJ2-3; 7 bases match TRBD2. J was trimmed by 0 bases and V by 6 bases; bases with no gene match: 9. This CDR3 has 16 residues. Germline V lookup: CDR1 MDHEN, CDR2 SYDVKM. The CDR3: CASSPLTSRSTDTQYF. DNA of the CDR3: TGTGCCAGCAGCCCCCTGACTAGCCGAAGCACAGATACGCAGTATTTT.

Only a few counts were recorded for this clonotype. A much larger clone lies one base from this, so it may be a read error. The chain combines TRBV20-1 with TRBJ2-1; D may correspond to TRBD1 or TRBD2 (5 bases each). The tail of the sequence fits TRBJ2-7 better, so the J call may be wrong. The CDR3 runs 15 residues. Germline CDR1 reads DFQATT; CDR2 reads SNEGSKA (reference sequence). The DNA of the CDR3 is TGCAGTGCCATGTATCGACGGGGCCTCTACAATGAGCAGTACTTC. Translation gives CSAMYRRGLYNEQYF.

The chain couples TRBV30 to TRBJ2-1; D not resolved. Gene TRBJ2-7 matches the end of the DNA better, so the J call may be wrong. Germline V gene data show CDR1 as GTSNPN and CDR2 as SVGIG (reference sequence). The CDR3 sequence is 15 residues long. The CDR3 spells CAWRRAASSYNEQYF. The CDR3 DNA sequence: TGTGCCTGGAGACGGGCAGCCTCCTCCTACAATGAGCAGTACTTC.